The 29 T cell receptor beta chains below all came from one sample that was sequenced in a study of lymphopenia after photon versus proton radiotherapy. The data were produced by immunoSEQ multiplex PCR, yet TCRdb's version contains in-frame clones alone and is incomplete. Of 8,000 or so clones listed, roughly nine tenths are singletons. Source: peripheral blood, taken from a patient treated with photon-based radiotherapy. Receptors originate from a woman in her 70s with pancreatic cancer.

This clone has only one observation. The gene calls are TRBV28 and TRBJ2-3; TRBD2 matches 7 bases. This CDR3 contains 13 residues. Germline CDR1 is MDHEN and CDR2 is SYDVKM. V trimming: 7 bases; J trimming: 4 bases; junction bases outside the gene matches: 5. The CDR3 DNA reads as TGTGCCAGCACCCGGGGAGGGCCAGATACGCAGTATTTT. This gives the protein CASTRGGPDTQYF.

J is TRBJ2-1 and V is TRBV18; TRBD2 matches at 7 bases. This CDR3 spans 15 amino acids. V lost 3 bases to trimming and J lost 7 bases; unmatched junction nucleotides: 9. Germline V gene lookup returns CDR1 KGHSH and CDR2 LQKENI. DNA of the CDR3: TGTGCCAGCTCACCTCTCCCTGGGGAGGGTAATGAGCAGTTCTTC. Translated: CASSPLPGEGNEQFF.

The chain employs TRBV18 and TRBJ2-1, with 7 bases matching TRBD2. Germline V gives CDR1 KGHSH, CDR2 LQKENI. CDR3 size: 16 residues. The V segment lost 0 bases and the J segment 1 base; nucleotides outside the gene matches: 3. The CDR3 reads CASSPPSGGSYNEQFF. The CDR3 DNA sequence: TGTGCCAGCTCACCACCGTCGGGAGGTTCCTACAATGAGCAGTTCTTC.

This chain links TRBV19 with TRBJ2-1; 12 positions match TRBD2. The trim removed 7 bases at V and 4 bases at J, leaving 5 bases unmatched. This CDR3 spans 15 amino acids. CDR1 is LNHDA and CDR2 is SQIVND in the germline V gene (reference sequence). The CDR3 DNA sequence: TGTGCCAGTACTTCTAGCGGGAGGGGATACAATGAGCAGTTCTTC. It is translated as CASTSSGRGYNEQFF. Combining the CDR3 with reference TRBV19 and TRBJ2-1 gives the whole variable domain DGGITQSPKYLFRKEGQNVTLSCEQNLNHDAMYWYRQDPGQGLRLIYYSQIVNDFQKGDIAEGYSVSREKKESFPLTVTSAQKNPTAFYLCASTSSGRGYNEQFFGPGTRLTVL.

The CDR3 DNA is TGTGCCAGCAGCATTGGAGCGGGAGGGGCAGATACGCAGTATTTT. It translates to CASSIGAGGADTQYF. The rearrangement links TRBV11-3 to TRBJ2-3; 10 nucleotides match TRBD2. Germline V gene lookup returns CDR1 SGHNT and CDR2 YENEEA. V lost 5 bases to trimming and J lost 4 bases; unmatched junction nucleotides: 6. The CDR3 extends over 15 amino acids.

There are a few counts of this clone. CDR3 nucleotides: TGCGCCAGCAACGGCGGTAACAATGAGCAGTTCTTC. This translates into CASNGGNNEQFF. V usage is TRBV5-1 and J usage is TRBJ2-1; D remains ambiguous. The length of the CDR3 is 12 residues. From germline, CDR1 is SGHRS and CDR2 YFSETQ. V lost 6 bases, J lost 5 bases, and 9 bases lay in between.

The rearrangement links TRBV7-2 to TRBJ2-1; TRBD2 matches at 9 bases. V trimming: 3 bases; J trimming: 5 bases; junction bases outside the gene matches: 8. Looked up from germline, CDR1 is SGHTA and CDR2 is FQGNSA. The CDR3 is 16 amino acids. The CDR3 loop is CASSLYSGSRNNEQFF. As DNA, the CDR3 is TGTGCCAGCAGCTTGTATAGCGGGAGTAGAAACAATGAGCAGTTCTTC.

J is TRBJ1-2 and V is TRBV9; D is possibly TRBD1 (5 bases). The CDR3 spans 14 residues. V lost 6 bases, J lost 6 bases, and 18 bases lay in between. The V gene's germline CDR1 is SGDLS and CDR2 YYNGEE. Written as DNA, the CDR3 is TGTGCCAGCACCCCGAGCGGGGGGTGGAATGGCTACACCTTC. Translation gives CASTPSGGWNGYTF. Using reference TRBV9 and TRBJ1-2 for the parts outside the CDR3, the full variable domain is DSGVTQTPKHLITATGQRVTLRCSPRSGDLSVYWYQQSLDQGLQFLIQYYNGEERAKGNILERFSAQQFPDLHSELNLSSLELGDSALYFCASTPSGGWNGYTFGSGTRLTVV.

V is TRBV5-1 and J is TRBJ2-4; 8 bases line up with TRBD1. The CDR3 totals 16 residues. The germline CDR1 and CDR2 sequences are SGHRS and YFSETQ. Losses at the gene ends were 0 bases for V and 2 bases for J; bases not matched to a gene: 4. The CDR3 DNA follows: TGCGCCAGCAGCTTGGAAGGACAGGGTCCCAAAAACATTCAGTACTTC. Translation: CASSLEGQGPKNIQYF. The whole variable domain, filled in from reference TRBV5-1 and TRBJ2-4, reads KAGVTQTPRYLIKTRGQQVTLSCSPISGHRSVSWYQQTPGQGLQFLFEYFSETQRNKGNFPGRFSGRQFSNSRSEMNVSTLELGDSALYLCASSLEGQGPKNIQYFGAGTRLSVL.

The chain combines TRBV5-6 with TRBJ2-2, with D tentatively TRBD2 (6 bases). There are 16 residues in the CDR3. The ends were cut back, 1 base at V and 6 bases at J, with 16 bases in the middle. Germline lookup yields CDR1 SGHDT and CDR2 YYEEEE. The CDR3 DNA sequence: TGTGCCAGCAGCTTGTTGGCGCGTTCGGGGGCCGGGGAGCTGTTTTTT. Protein product: CASSLLARSGAGELFF. The whole variable domain, remainder taken from reference TRBV5-6 and TRBJ2-2, is DAGVTQSPTHLIKTRGQQVTLRCSPKSGHDTVSWYQQALGQGPQFIFQYYEEEERQRGNFPDRFSGHQFPNYSSELNVNALLLGDSALYLCASSLLARSGAGELFFGEGSRLTVL.

The gene calls are TRBV14 and TRBJ2-3, with no clear D. V was clipped by 1 base and J by 4 bases, with 3 bases between them. The CDR3 runs to 12 residues. Germline loops: CDR1 SGHDN, CDR2 FVKESK. CDR3 in amino acids: CASSQVADTQYF. CDR3 nucleotides: TGTGCCAGCAGCCAAGTTGCAGATACGCAGTATTTT.

The genes are TRBV25-1 and TRBJ2-2; D is uncertain. The CDR3 is 14 amino acids. Germline loops: CDR1 MGHDK, CDR2 SYGVNS. With 3 bases removed from V and 4 bases from J, the gap between germline ends came to 9 bases. This CDR3 is CASSDSRTTGELFF. CDR3 bases: TGTGCCAGCAGTGACAGCCGCACCACCGGGGAGCTGTTTTTT. The full variable domain, rest sourced from reference TRBV25-1 and TRBJ2-2, is EADIYQTPRYLVIGTGKKITLECSQTMGHDKMYWYQQDPGMELHLIHYSYGVNSTEKGDLSSESTVSRIRTEHFPLTLESARPSHTSQYLCASSDSRTTGELFFGEGSRLTVL.

V and J are TRBV2 and TRBJ2-7, with TRBD1 matching 7 bases. Per the germline V gene, CDR1 is SNHLY and CDR2 is FYNNEI. Trimming cost V 6 bases and J 6 bases; bases outside gene matches: 20. The CDR3 loop spans 17 amino acids. CDR3 amino acids: CASRGRPTGTATSEQYF. CDR3 bases: TGTGCCAGCAGGGGCCGGCCCACCGGGACAGCCACGAGCGAGCAGTACTTC.

This rearrangement joins TRBV6-6 to TRBJ1-1; TRBD1 matches 9 bases. The CDR3 runs to 14 residues. Germline CDR1 reads MNHNY; CDR2 reads SVGAGI (reference sequence). Unmatched junction bases numbered 8, after V lost 7 bases and J lost 5 bases. The CDR3 region has the DNA TGTGCCAGCATCCACAGGGGGCGAGGAACTGAAGCTTTCTTT. It specifies CASIHRGRGTEAFF.

The genes are TRBV2 and TRBJ2-3; TRBD2 matches 7 bases. V trimming: 4 bases; J trimming: 6 bases; junction bases outside the gene matches: 10. The CDR3 is 15 residues long. CDR1 is SNHLY, CDR2 FYNNEI, per germline. The CDR3 nucleotides read TGTGCCAGCAGTGTGACTAGCCCCCGAGTGGATACGCAGTATTTT. Translating it yields CASSVTSPRVDTQYF.

The gene calls are TRBV19 and TRBJ2-6; D remains unclear. The CDR3 extends over 14 amino acids. Deletions cut 5 bases from V and 2 bases from J, with 7 bases between. The germline CDR1 and CDR2 sequences are LNHDA and SQIVND (reference sequence). The CDR3 region is CASSHRTGANVLTF. CDR3 DNA sequence: TGTGCCAGTAGTCATAGGACTGGGGCCAACGTCCTGACTTTC.

This rearrangement joins TRBV11-1 to TRBJ2-7, with 8 positions matching TRBD1. The CDR3 covers 16 residues. Trimming at V came to 4 bases and at J to 3 bases, leaving 11 bases not matched to a gene. Germline CDR1 and CDR2: SGHAT and FQDESV (reference sequence). The CDR3, as DNA: TGTGCCAGCAGCTCAACTACAACGGGACAGGTCTACGAGCAGTACTTC. This gives the protein CASSSTTTGQVYEQYF.

The V gene is TRBV23-1, the J gene TRBJ1-1, with 8 nucleotides matching TRBD1. TRBV23-1 is an open reading frame whose function is uncertain. J was trimmed by 0 bases and V by 6 bases; bases with no gene match: 12. The length of the CDR3 is 17 residues. Here the CDR3 reads CASSQGAVEGMNTEAFF. As DNA, the CDR3 is TGCGCCAGCAGCCAGGGGGCTGTCGAGGGGATGAACACTGAAGCTTTCTTT.

This clone was seen just once. The chain couples TRBV2 to TRBJ2-1; D is perhaps TRBD1 or TRBD2 (5 bases each). Trimming removed 3 bases from V and 2 bases from J, with 14 bases in between. Germline V gene lookup returns CDR1 SNHLY and CDR2 FYNNEI. The CDR3 sequence is 16 residues long. Written as DNA, the CDR3 is TGTGCCAGCAGTGAGGGACCGAACCCACCCTACAATGAGCAGTTCTTC. This encodes CASSEGPNPPYNEQFF.

This chain links TRBV7-2 with TRBJ2-1, with TRBD1 identical over 8 bases. Germline lookup yields CDR1 SGHTA and CDR2 FQGNSA. The length of the CDR3 is 15 residues. The junction had 5 bases not matched to a gene; V was cut back by 2 bases and J by 5 bases. DNA of the CDR3: TGTGCCAGCAGCTTATTCCCGACAGGGGACAATGAGCAGTTCTTC. Amino acid sequence: CASSLFPTGDNEQFF.

This clone turned up a few times. This chain joins TRBV28 and TRBJ1-1; D uncertain. The V end was cut by 3 bases, the J end by 1 base, with 9 bases between. The CDR3 is 14 residues long. CDR1 is MDHEN and CDR2 is SYDVKM in the germline V gene. The CDR3 region has the DNA TGTGCCAGCAGTTTGATAGGTCCGAACACTGAAGCTTTCTTT. This encodes CASSLIGPNTEAFF.

In its sample, this clone was seen once. The chain employs TRBV28 and TRBJ1-2; D not certain. There are 13 residues in the CDR3. CDR1 is MDHEN, CDR2 SYDVKM, per germline. V was trimmed by 5 bases and J by 5 bases, leaving 12 bases between them. In DNA, the CDR3 is TGTGCCAGCAGTCTACGAGGCGCTTATGGCTACACCTTC. This sequence encodes CASSLRGAYGYTF.

The rearrangement links TRBV19 to TRBJ1-5; 9 nucleotides align to TRBD1. Trimming removed 6 bases from V and 2 bases from J; junction bases left unmatched: 14. The CDR3 totals 18 residues. CDR1 is LNHDA, CDR2 SQIVND, per germline (reference sequence). The CDR3: CASSSIPLGQGGNQPQHF. The CDR3 DNA reads TGTGCCAGTAGCTCGATACCCCTGGGACAGGGAGGCAATCAGCCCCAGCATTTT.

The V and J genes are TRBV7-2 and TRBJ2-7; a weak D match, TRBD1 (6 bases). Germline V gives CDR1 SGHTA, CDR2 FQGNSA. The CDR3 covers 12 residues. V was pared by 4 bases and J by 4 bases, with 8 bases between. The CDR3 nucleotides read TGTGCCAGCAGCTCTCAGGGGTACGAGCAGTACTTC. The encoded protein is CASSSQGYEQYF.

This clone is a singleton in its sample. The chain combines TRBV6-1 with TRBJ1-1; tentatively, D is TRBD1 (5 bases). The CDR3 runs 13 residues. CDR1 is MNHNS, CDR2 SASEGT, per germline. The V and J ends lost 7 bases and 5 bases respectively, with 14 bases between them. In DNA form, the CDR3 reads TGTGCCAGCACCCTGACAGCCCCAACTGAAGCTTTCTTT. This gives the protein CASTLTAPTEAFF.

V and J are TRBV19 and TRBJ1-5, with 10 bases aligning to TRBD1. The CDR3 runs to 15 residues. The V segment lost 8 bases and the J segment 5 bases; nucleotides outside the gene matches: 9. The V gene's germline CDR1 is LNHDA and CDR2 SQIVND (reference sequence). CDR3 nucleotide sequence: TGTGCCAGTGGAGCGACAGGGGGCAGATATCAGCCCCAGCATTTT. This encodes CASGATGGRYQPQHF.

The rearrangement links TRBV6-5 to TRBJ2-1, with D possibly matching TRBD1 (5 bases). The CDR3 sequence is 16 residues long. Germline V lookup: CDR1 MNHEY, CDR2 SVGAGI. The V end was cut by 2 bases, the J end by 0 bases, with 11 bases between. The CDR3 reads CASSYGADSSYNEQFF. CDR3 nucleotide sequence: TGTGCCAGCAGTTACGGGGCTGATAGCTCCTACAATGAGCAGTTCTTC.

This chain connects TRBV9 to TRBJ2-7; 7 bases align to TRBD1. The CDR3 length is 15 residues. Germline values: CDR1 SGDLS, CDR2 YYNGEE. The junction had 9 bases not matched to a gene; V was cut back by 4 bases and J by 2 bases. The chain's CDR3 is CASSSGQDSTYEQYF. The CDR3 DNA reads TGTGCCAGCAGCTCAGGACAGGATAGCACCTACGAGCAGTACTTC.

The chain joins TRBV6-1 to TRBJ1-2; 8 bases line up with TRBD1. Germline trimming cut 2 bases from V and 4 bases from J; bases unmatched to any gene: 9. CDR1 and CDR2 from the germline V gene are MNHNS and SASEGT. There are 16 residues in the CDR3. The CDR3 spells CASSEFGTGFGYGYTF. The CDR3 nucleotides read TGTGCCAGCAGTGAATTCGGGACAGGTTTTGGCTATGGCTACACCTTC.